This TCR beta chain was captured in a study of PD-1 blockade in classical Hodgkin lymphoma. Study-wide findings and caveats: Any patient who commenced nivolumab under 1 year after ASCT was excluded.

The sample's time point: cycle 4 day 1 (C4D1), after five to seven weeks of nivolumab. Relapse after autologous stem cell transplantation occurred in every patient, and brentuximab vedotin exposure varied. Method: immunoSEQ multiplex PCR; TCRdb's copy keeps in-frame clones and lacks some. The sample has tens of thousands of clones; just over 90% are singletons. The V end was cut by 5 bases, the J end by 12 bases, with 32 bases between. The CDR3 spans 18 residues. From germline, CDR1 is SGDLS and CDR2 YYNGEE. Remarks on this clone: Its target is not known.

This chain links TRBV9 with TRBJ1-4, with D perhaps matching TRBD1 (6 bases). The sample consisted of peripheral blood mononuclear cells (PBMCs), taken before the fourth cycle of nivolumab. The TCR comes from a human donor with classical Hodgkin lymphoma. The CDR3 spells CASSGQKNNEKGSVELFF. The CDR3 bases are TGTGCCAGCAGTGGACAGAAAAATAATGAAAAAGGAAGTGTGGAACTGTTTTTT.